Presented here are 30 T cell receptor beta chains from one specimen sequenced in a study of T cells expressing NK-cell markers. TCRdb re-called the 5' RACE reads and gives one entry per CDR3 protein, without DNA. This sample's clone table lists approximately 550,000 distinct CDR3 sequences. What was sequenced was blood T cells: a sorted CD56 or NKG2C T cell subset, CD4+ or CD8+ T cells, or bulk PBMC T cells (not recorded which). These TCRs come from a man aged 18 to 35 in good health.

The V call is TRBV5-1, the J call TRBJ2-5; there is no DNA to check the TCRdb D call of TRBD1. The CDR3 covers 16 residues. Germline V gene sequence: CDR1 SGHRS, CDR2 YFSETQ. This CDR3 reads CASSRTGTGARETQYF.

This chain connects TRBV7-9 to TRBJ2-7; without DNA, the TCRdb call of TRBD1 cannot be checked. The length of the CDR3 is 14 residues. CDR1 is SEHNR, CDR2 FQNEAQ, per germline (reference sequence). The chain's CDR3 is CASRKRTASDEQYF.

CDR3: CASSFRDRNSPLHF. The V and J genes are TRBV7-2 and TRBJ1-6; with no DNA, the TCRdb D assignment of TRBD1 cannot be verified. Per the germline V gene, CDR1 is SGHTA and CDR2 is FQGNSA. The CDR3 totals 14 residues.

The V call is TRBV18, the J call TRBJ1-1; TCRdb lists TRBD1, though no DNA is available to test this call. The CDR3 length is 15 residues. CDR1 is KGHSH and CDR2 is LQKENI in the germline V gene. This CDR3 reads CASSLTGTGPTEAFF.

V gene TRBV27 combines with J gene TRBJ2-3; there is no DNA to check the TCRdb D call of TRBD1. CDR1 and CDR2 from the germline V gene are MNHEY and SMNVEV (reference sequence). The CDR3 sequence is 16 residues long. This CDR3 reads CASSAWSGGGTDTQYF.

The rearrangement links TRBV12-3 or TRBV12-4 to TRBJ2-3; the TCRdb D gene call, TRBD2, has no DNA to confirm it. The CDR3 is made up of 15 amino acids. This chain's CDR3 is CASSPPSSGIATQYF.

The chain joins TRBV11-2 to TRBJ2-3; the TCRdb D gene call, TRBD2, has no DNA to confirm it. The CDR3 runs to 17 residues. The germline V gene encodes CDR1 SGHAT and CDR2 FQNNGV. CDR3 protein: CASSLEGSGRGADTQYF. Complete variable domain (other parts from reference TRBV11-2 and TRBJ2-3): EAGVAQSPRYKIIEKRQSVAFWCNPISGHATLYWYQQILGQGPKLLIQFQNNGVVDDSQLPKDRFSAERLKGVDSTLKIQPAKLEDSAVYLCASSLEGSGRGADTQYFGPGTRLTVL.

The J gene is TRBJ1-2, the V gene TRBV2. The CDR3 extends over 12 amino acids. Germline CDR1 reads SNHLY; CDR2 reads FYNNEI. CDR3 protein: CASTRDEDGYTF.

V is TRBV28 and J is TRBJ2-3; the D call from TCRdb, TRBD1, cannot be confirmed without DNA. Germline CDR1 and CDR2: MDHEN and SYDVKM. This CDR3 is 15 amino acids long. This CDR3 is CASSLRGTGGLRRYF. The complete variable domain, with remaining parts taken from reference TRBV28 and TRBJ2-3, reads DVKVTQSSRYLVKRTGEKVFLECVQDMDHENMFWYRQDPGLGLRLIYFSYDVKMKEKGDIPEGYSVSREKKERFSLILESASTNQTSMYLCASSLRGTGGLRRYFGPGTRLTVL.

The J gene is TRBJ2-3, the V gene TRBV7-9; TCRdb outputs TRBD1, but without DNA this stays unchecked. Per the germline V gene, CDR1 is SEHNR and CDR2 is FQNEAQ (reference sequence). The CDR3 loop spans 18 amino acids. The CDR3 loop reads CASSLQEAGTHSTDTQYF.

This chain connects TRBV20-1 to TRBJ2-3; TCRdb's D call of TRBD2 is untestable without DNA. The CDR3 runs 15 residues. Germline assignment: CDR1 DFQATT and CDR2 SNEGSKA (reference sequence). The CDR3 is CSASETSVHTDTQYF.

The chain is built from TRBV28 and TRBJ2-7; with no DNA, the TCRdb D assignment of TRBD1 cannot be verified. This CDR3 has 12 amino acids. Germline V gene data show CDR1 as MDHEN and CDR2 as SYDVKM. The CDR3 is CATQGVPYEQYF.

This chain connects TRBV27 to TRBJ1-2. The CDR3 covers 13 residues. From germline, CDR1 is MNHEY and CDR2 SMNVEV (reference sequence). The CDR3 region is CASSLSSVGGYTF.

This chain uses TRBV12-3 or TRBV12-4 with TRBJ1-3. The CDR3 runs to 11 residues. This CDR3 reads CASGSFYAIYF.

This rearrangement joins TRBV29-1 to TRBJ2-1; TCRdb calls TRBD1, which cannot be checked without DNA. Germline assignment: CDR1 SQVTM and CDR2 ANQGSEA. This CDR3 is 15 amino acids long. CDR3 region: CSVGYGSRPTDEQFF.

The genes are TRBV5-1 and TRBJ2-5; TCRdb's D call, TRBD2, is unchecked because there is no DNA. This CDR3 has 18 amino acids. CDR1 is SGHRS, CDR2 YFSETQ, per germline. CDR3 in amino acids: CASSLMLSAGSYQETQYF.

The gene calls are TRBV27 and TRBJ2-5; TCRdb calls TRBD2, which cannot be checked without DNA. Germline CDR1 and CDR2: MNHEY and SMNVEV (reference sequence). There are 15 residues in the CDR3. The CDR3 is CASSLSRGDLETQYF.

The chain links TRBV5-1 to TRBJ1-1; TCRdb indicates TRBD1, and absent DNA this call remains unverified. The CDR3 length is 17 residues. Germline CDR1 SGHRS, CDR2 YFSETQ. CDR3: CASSLGDNRGWDTEAFF.

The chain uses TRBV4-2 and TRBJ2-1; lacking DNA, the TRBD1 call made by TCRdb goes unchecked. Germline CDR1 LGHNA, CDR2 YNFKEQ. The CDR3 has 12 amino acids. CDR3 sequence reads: CASYGGNNEQFF.

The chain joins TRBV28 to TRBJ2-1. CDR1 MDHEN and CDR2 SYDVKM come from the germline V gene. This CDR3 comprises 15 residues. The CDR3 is CASSLGIRTDNEQFF.

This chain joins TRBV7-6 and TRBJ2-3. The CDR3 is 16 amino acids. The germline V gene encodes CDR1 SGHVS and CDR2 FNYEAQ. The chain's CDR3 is CASSSGHRLVQDTQYF.

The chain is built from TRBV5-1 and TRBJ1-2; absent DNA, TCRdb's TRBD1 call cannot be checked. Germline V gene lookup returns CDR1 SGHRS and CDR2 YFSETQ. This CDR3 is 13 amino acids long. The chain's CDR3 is CASSPDRDRGYTF. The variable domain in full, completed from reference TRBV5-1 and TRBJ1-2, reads KAGVTQTPRYLIKTRGQQVTLSCSPISGHRSVSWYQQTPGQGLQFLFEYFSETQRNKGNFPGRFSGRQFSNSRSEMNVSTLELGDSALYLCASSPDRDRGYTFGSGTRLTVV.

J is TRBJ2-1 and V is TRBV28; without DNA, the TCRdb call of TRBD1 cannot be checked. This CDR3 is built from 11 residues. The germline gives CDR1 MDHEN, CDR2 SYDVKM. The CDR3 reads CASSPGQGNFF.

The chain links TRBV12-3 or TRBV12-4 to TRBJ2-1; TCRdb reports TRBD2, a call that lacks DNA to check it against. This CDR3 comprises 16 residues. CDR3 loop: CASSSLQAAGDNEQFF.

This CDR3 reads CASSVATTSGSYEQYF. V is TRBV9 and J is TRBJ2-7; TCRdb calls TRBD2, which cannot be checked without DNA. Germline V CDR1 and CDR2: SGDLS, YYNGEE. This CDR3 is 16 amino acids long.

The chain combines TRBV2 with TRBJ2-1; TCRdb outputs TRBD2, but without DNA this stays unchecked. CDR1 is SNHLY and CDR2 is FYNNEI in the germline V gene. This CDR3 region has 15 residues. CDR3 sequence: CASSGGTSFSNEQFF.

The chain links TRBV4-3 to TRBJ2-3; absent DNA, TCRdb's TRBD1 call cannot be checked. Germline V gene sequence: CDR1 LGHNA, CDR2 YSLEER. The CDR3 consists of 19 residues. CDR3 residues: CASSQERVSGWESTDTQYF.

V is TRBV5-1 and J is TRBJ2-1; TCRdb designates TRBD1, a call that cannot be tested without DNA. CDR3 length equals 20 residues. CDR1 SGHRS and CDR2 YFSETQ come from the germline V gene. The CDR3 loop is CASSSWSGQGAIAGTNEQFF.

The CDR3 loop reads CASSPDSLSYEQYF. The V call is TRBV5-1, the J call TRBJ2-7; TCRdb lists TRBD2, though no DNA is available to test this call. The germline V gene encodes CDR1 SGHRS and CDR2 YFSETQ. This CDR3 spans 14 amino acids.

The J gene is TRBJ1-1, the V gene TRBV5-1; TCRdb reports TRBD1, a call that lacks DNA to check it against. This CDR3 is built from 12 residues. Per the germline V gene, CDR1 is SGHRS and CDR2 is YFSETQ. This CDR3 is CASQDTYTEAFF.